These 3 T cell receptor beta chains share one sample of origin, sequenced in a study of siplizumab effects on memory and regulatory T cells. The protocol was immunoSEQ multiplex PCR, while the TCRdb copy is restricted to in-frame clones and leaves out a portion. The table has 90,000 to 130,000 clones, around 90% seen once; the top ten hold roughly 1.4%. The sample was CD4+ T cells sorted from blood. These receptors were obtained from a human donor in good health.

The CDR3 coding sequence is TGTGCTAGTGGTTTTGGCAGATTAGAGACCCAGTACTTC. It encodes CASGFGRLETQYF. The genes are TRBV12-5 and TRBJ2-5, with D hard to call. Between the trimmed V and J ends, which lost 3 bases and 4 bases, there was a span of 9 bases. The CDR3 extends over 13 amino acids. Germline CDR1 LGHNT, CDR2 FRNRAP.

This clone occurred once. The chain recombines TRBV6-5 with TRBJ2-1; D perhaps matches TRBD1 (5 bases). Trimming took off 6 bases at V and 7 bases at J, with 19 bases between the two ends. CDR1 and CDR2 from the germline V gene are MNHEY and SVGAGI. The CDR3 runs 15 residues. CDR3 region: CASRRGYPDRNEQFF. For the CDR3, the DNA is TGTGCCAGCAGACGAGGCTATCCTGACAGAAATGAGCAGTTCTTC.

Comments on this clone: Other DNA variants within this sample encode the same CDR3. The genes are TRBV6-1 and TRBJ2-7; 7 bases fit TRBD1. With 6 bases clipped from V and 2 bases from J, the junction kept 1 base outside the gene matches. The germline gives CDR1 MNHNS, CDR2 SASEGT. The CDR3 is 12 residues long. CDR3 sequence reads: CASRQGTYEQYF. As DNA, the CDR3 is TGTGCCAGCAGACAGGGGACCTACGAGCAGTACTTC.